Following are 20 T cell receptor beta chains from one sample sequenced in a study of blood T cell repertoires in COVID-19 (dated by TCRdb to 2020 to 2021). To prepare the library, the immunoSEQ multiplex PCR assay was applied. TCRdb carries this immuneACCESS record with in-frame sequences only. Its versions omit some clonotypes, under half of them owing to an unresolved V gene in the studies checked, with the rest unexplained. Within this sample are fewer than 200,000 clones, with approximately 80% of them counted one time only. Approximately 1.4% of the sample comes from the top ten. The sequenced sample was peripheral blood. The receptors were gathered from a human donor in a cohort sampled during active COVID-19.

This clone appeared once. V gene TRBV28 combines with J gene TRBJ1-4, with 8 positions matching TRBD1. After removal of 4 bases from V and 3 bases from J, the junction contained 4 bases not matched to a gene. The CDR3 runs 15 residues. Germline V CDR1 and CDR2: MDHEN, SYDVKM. The CDR3 spells CASSSGGASNEKLFF. CDR3 coding DNA: TGTGCCAGCAGTTCAGGGGGCGCGTCTAATGAAAAACTGTTTTTT.

The chain links TRBV7-2 to TRBJ2-7; TRBD1 matches at 8 bases. The CDR3 sequence is 14 residues long. Looked up from germline, CDR1 is SGHTA and CDR2 is FQGNSA. V trimming: 3 bases; J trimming: 2 bases; junction bases outside the gene matches: 3. CDR3 DNA sequence: TGTGCCAGCAGCTTTTGGGACAGGCCCTACGAGCAGTACTTC. It yields the protein CASSFWDRPYEQYF.

V is TRBV28 and J is TRBJ2-6; D remains ambiguous. Trimming removed 5 bases at V and 0 bases at J, with 11 bases between. Germline assignment: CDR1 MDHEN and CDR2 SYDVKM. This CDR3 is built from 16 residues. As DNA, the CDR3 is TGTGCCAGCAGTGCCGAGATCTACTCTGGGGCCAACGTCCTGACTTTC. This gives the protein CASSAEIYSGANVLTF.

This chain links TRBV14 with TRBJ2-5, with D hard to call. Trimming pared 1 base from V and 4 bases from J, leaving 4 bases between. The CDR3 consists of 12 residues. Per the germline V gene, CDR1 is SGHDN and CDR2 is FVKESK. The CDR3 sequence: CASSQGRETQYF. CDR3 coding DNA: TGTGCCAGCAGCCAAGGGAGAGAGACCCAGTACTTC. The full variable domain, in which reference TRBV14 and TRBJ2-5 provide the parts outside the CDR3, is EAGVTQFPSHSVIEKGQTVTLRCDPISGHDNLYWYRRVMGKEIKFLLHFVKESKQDESGMPNNRFLAERTGGTYSTLKVQPAELEDSGVYFCASSQGRETQYFGPGTRLLVL.

The table lists this clone with a count of one. Written as DNA, the CDR3 is TGTGCCAGCAGAAATCGACTAGCGGGAACCTACGAGCAGTACTTC. Amino acids: CASRNRLAGTYEQYF. The chain recombines TRBV6-5 with TRBJ2-7; 11 bases fit TRBD2. CDR1 and CDR2 (germline): MNHEY, SVGAGI. The V and J ends lost 6 bases and 2 bases, in that order; junction bases with no gene match: 6. The CDR3 contains 15 residues.

This clone has just a few counts. V usage is TRBV9 and J usage is TRBJ1-2; the match to TRBD1 covers 9 bases. Per germline, CDR1 SGDLS and CDR2 YYNGEE. The CDR3 has 14 amino acids. Trimming removed 3 bases from V and 5 bases from J; junction bases left unmatched: 5. CDR3 residues: CASSAGQGDYGYTF. The CDR3 coding sequence is TGTGCCAGCAGCGCGGGACAGGGTGATTATGGCTACACCTTC.

This clone was recorded only once. This sequence joins TRBV27 and TRBJ2-7; possible D gene TRBD1, 5 bases. The CDR3 loop spans 16 amino acids. Per germline, CDR1 MNHEY and CDR2 SMNVEV (reference sequence). V lost 2 bases and J lost 3, with 17 bases in between. This CDR3 is CASSLDRSLRYYEQYF. The CDR3 DNA reads as TGTGCCAGCAGTTTAGACAGAAGTTTGAGATACTACGAGCAGTACTTC.

The chain uses TRBV7-3 and TRBJ1-6; a possible D gene is TRBD1 (6 bases). The CDR3 runs 16 residues. With 0 bases removed from V and 6 bases from J, the gap between germline ends came to 12 bases. Per the germline V gene, CDR1 is SGHTA and CDR2 is FQGTGA. The CDR3 sequence: CASSLTGGRLNSPLHF. In DNA form, the CDR3 reads TGTGCCAGCAGCTTAACAGGGGGTCGACTTAATTCACCCCTCCACTTT.

On this clone: Other nucleotide sequences in the sample specify the same CDR3. V and J are TRBV7-2 and TRBJ1-6; 8 bases map to TRBD1. Germline lookup yields CDR1 SGHTA and CDR2 FQGNSA. Unmatched junction bases numbered 13, after V lost 5 bases and J lost 13 bases. This CDR3 contains 15 residues. The CDR3 protein is CASSPLTGVESPLHF. The CDR3 coding sequence is TGTGCCAGCAGCCCCCTGACAGGGGTTGAGTCGCCCCTCCACTTT. Filled out from reference TRBV7-2 and TRBJ1-6, the complete variable domain reads GAGVSQSPSNKVTEKGKDVELRCDPISGHTALYWYRQSLGQGLEFLIYFQGNSAPDKSGLPSDRFSAERTGGSVSTLTIQRTQQEDSAVYLCASSPLTGVESPLHFGNGTRLTVT.

The chain carries TRBV4-3 and TRBJ2-1; 11 nucleotides agree with TRBD1. The junction had 4 bases not matched to a gene; V was cut back by 5 bases and J by 7 bases. The germline gives CDR1 LGHNA, CDR2 YSLEER. The CDR3 extends over 14 amino acids. In DNA form, the CDR3 reads TGCGCCAGCAGCTTGGACAGGGGGCATAATGAGCAGTTCTTC. This encodes CASSLDRGHNEQFF.

This chain connects TRBV20-1 to TRBJ2-2; D gene unclear. V shed 3 bases and J shed 4 bases, with 6 bases lying between them. This CDR3 region has 12 residues. The V gene's germline CDR1 is DFQATT and CDR2 SNEGSKA (reference sequence). CDR3: CSASFGTGELFF. In DNA, the CDR3 is TGCAGTGCTAGTTTCGGCACCGGGGAGCTGTTTTTT.

The genes are TRBV18 and TRBJ1-1, with D unclear. The CDR3 spans 15 residues. Trimming pared 2 bases from V and 0 bases from J, leaving 10 bases between. Germline V gives CDR1 KGHSH, CDR2 LQKENI. The DNA for the CDR3 is TGTGCCAGCTCACCAGAACGCAACATGAACACTGAAGCTTTCTTT. The encoded protein is CASSPERNMNTEAFF. The full variable domain, in which reference TRBV18 and TRBJ1-1 provide the parts outside the CDR3, is NAGVMQNPRHLVRRRGQEARLRCSPMKGHSHVYWYRQLPEEGLKFMVYLQKENIIDESGMPKERFSAEFPKEGPSILRIQQVVRGDSAAYFCASSPERNMNTEAFFGQGTRLTVV.

This sequence joins TRBV6-6 and TRBJ2-4, with D hard to call. V was clipped by 0 bases and J by 0 bases, with 9 bases between them. The CDR3 has 16 residues. The germline V gene encodes CDR1 MNHNY and CDR2 SVGAGI (reference sequence). The CDR3 here is CASSYSGSLAKNIQYF. Written as DNA, the CDR3 is TGTGCCAGCAGTTACTCGGGCAGTCTAGCCAAAAACATTCAGTACTTC.

This rearrangement joins TRBV10-3 to TRBJ1-2, with TRBD1 matching 7 bases. The CDR3 is 15 residues long. Germline CDR1 is ENHRY and CDR2 is SYGVKD. V lost 8 bases, J lost 2 bases, and 11 bases stayed unmatched. CDR3 sequence: CAISVNRDSNYGYTF. CDR3 sequence (DNA): TGTGCCATCTCCGTCAACCGGGACAGCAACTATGGCTACACCTTC.

The chain employs TRBV6-5 and TRBJ1-2; tentatively, D is TRBD1 (6 bases). The CDR3 runs 13 residues. Germline loops: CDR1 MNHEY, CDR2 SVGAGI. Trimming took 5 bases from V and 1 from J, leaving 8 bases between them. The CDR3 region has the DNA TGTGCCAGCAGTAGGACAGATAACTATGGCTACACCTTC. As protein: CASSRTDNYGYTF.

The chain recombines TRBV7-6 with TRBJ2-2; 14 positions agree with TRBD2. J lost 0 bases, V lost 4 bases, and 7 bases had no gene match. Per the germline V gene, CDR1 is SGHVS and CDR2 is FNYEAQ. This CDR3 spans 19 amino acids. The CDR3 is CASSSRLAGGPANTGELFF. Here the CDR3 DNA reads TGTGCCAGCAGCTCCAGACTAGCGGGAGGGCCAGCGAACACCGGGGAGCTGTTTTTT.

J is TRBJ1-1 and V is TRBV28; 9 nucleotides match TRBD1. Germline CDR1 and CDR2: MDHEN and SYDVKM. The CDR3 is 15 residues long. The V and J ends lost 3 bases and 1 base, in that order; junction bases with no gene match: 3. The CDR3 loop reads CASSFLTGGNTEAFF. In DNA form, the CDR3 reads TGTGCCAGCAGTTTTTTGACAGGGGGGAACACTGAAGCTTTCTTT.

The chain joins TRBV6-2 or TRBV6-3 to TRBJ1-5, with 9 bases matching TRBD1. V was pared by 2 bases and J by 2 bases, with 7 bases of the junction left unmatched. The germline V gene encodes CDR1 MNHEY and CDR2 SVGEGT. The CDR3 length is 17 residues. The CDR3 protein is CASSYHKTGGGNQPQHF. The CDR3 DNA follows: TGTGCCAGCAGTTACCACAAGACAGGGGGGGGCAATCAGCCCCAGCATTTT.

The rearrangement uses TRBV20-1 and TRBJ1-3, with a weak D call TRBD1 (6 bases). CDR3 length: 13 residues. V gave up 3 bases and J gave up 4 bases, with 10 bases separating them. Per germline, CDR1 DFQATT and CDR2 SNEGSKA (reference sequence). The CDR3 DNA follows: TGCAGTGCTAGTTCAGGGGCCGGAAACACCATATATTTT. This translates into CSASSGAGNTIYF.

The chain links TRBV4-3 to TRBJ1-2; 8 positions match TRBD1. The CDR3 has 18 amino acids. In germline, CDR1 is LGHNA, CDR2 YSLEER. V gave up 0 bases and J gave up 8 bases; unmatched junction bases: 17. For the CDR3, the DNA is TGCGCCAGCAGCCAAGATGGGGGGGCTCGGCAGGGGGCTTACGGCTACACCTTC. Translation gives CASSQDGGARQGAYGYTF.